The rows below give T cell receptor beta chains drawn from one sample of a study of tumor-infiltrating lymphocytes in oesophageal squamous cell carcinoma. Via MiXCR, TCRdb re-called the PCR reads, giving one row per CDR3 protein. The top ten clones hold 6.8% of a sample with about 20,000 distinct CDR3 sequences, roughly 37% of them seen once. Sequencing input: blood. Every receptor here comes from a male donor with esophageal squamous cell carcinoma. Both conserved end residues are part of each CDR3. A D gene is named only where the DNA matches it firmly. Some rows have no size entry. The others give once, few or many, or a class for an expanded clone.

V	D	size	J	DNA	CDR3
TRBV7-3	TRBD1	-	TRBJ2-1	TGTGCCAGCAGCCCTGACAGGGTTAACAATGAGCAGTTCTTC	CASSPDRVNNEQFF
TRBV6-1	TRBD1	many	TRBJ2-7	TGTGCCAGCAGTAGCTCCCGGGACAGCATCTCCTACGAGCAGTACTTC	CASSSSRDSISYEQYF
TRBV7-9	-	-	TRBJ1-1	TGTGCCAGCAGCCTCAGGGTGTCGAACACTGAAGCTTTCTTT	CASSLRVSNTEAFF
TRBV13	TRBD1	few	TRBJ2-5	TGTGCCAGCAGCTTAGTGGGACAGGGTGAAATAGAGGAGACCCAGTACTTC	CASSLVGQGEIEETQYF
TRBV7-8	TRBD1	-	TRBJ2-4	TGTGCCAGCAGCTTAGATAGCGGACAGGGCCCGTACATTCAGTACTTC	CASSLDSGQGPYIQYF
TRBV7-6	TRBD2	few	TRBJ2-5	TGTGCCAGCAGCTTGCTAGCGGGGATCACCCAAGAGACCCAGTACTTC	CASSLLAGITQETQYF
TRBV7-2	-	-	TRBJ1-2	TGTGCCAGCAGCTTGGGACCTTATGGCTACACCTTC	CASSLGPYGYTF
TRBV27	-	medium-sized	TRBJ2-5	TGTGCCAGCAGGGAACTAGGCGTAGAGACCCAGTACTTC	CASRELGVETQYF
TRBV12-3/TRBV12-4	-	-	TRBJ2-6	-	CASSYPGQQKHSVLRF
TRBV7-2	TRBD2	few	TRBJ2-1	TGTGCCAGCAGCTTAGTAGCGGGAGATTATAATGAGCAGTTCTTC	CASSLVAGDYNEQFF